This record concerns one T cell receptor beta chain sequence. In the original processing: Reference gene primer amplification yielded estimated nucleated cell counts. Here immunoSEQ multiplex PCR was the method, and the copy in TCRdb shows in-frame clones only, minus some. That table supplies the V and J calls and clone size; D and trimming were determined from the DNA. The sample yields around 180,000 clones, about 82% seen once. The entry originates in a study of blood T cell repertoires in COVID-19. At the level of the study: Whether acute or convalescent, the COVID-19 samples came from the United States, Italy and Spain. T cells, B-cell-depleted T cells, or PBMCs provided the cDNA or gDNA that served as material.

This CDR3 region has 12 residues. V was cut by 3 bases and J by 3 bases, with 6 bases left in between. The chain carries TRBV12-3 or TRBV12-4 and TRBJ2-7; no definite D call. The sequencing input was peripheral blood. This TCR came from a woman in her 30s with acute or convalescent COVID-19. The CDR3 bases are TGTGCCAGCAGTTTCTACAGCTACGAGCAGTACTTC. This translates into CASSFYSYEQYF.